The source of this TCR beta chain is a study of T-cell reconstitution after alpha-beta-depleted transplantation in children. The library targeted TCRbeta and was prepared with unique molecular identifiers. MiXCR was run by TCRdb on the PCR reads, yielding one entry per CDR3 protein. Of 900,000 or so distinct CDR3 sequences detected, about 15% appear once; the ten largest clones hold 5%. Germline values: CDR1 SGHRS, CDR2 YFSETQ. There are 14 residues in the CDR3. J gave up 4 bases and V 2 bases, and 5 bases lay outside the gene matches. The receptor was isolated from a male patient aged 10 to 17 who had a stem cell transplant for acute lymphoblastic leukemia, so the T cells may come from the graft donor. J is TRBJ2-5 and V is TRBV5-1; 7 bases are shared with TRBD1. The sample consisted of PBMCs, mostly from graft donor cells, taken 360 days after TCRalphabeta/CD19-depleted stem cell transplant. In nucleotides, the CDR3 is TGCGCCAGCAGCTTATTACAGGGGCGAGAGACCCAGTACTTC. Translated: CASSLLQGRETQYF.